One sample yielded the 30 T cell receptor beta chains listed below, sequenced in a study of preoperative IRX-2 immunotherapy in early breast cancer. The protocol was immunoSEQ multiplex PCR, while the TCRdb copy is restricted to in-frame clones and leaves out a portion. The sample includes over 35,000 clones, about 95% of them seen just once. Treatment meaning: preoperative locoregional IRX-2 cytokine immunotherapy. The sample here was tumor tissue, taken after IRX-2 immunotherapy. The receptors originated from a human donor with breast cancer.

This clone was seen only once. The rearrangement uses TRBV30 and TRBJ2-7; tentatively, D is TRBD2 (5 bases). V lost 0 bases and J 4 bases, leaving 10 bases between the germline ends. This CDR3 comprises 13 residues. Per the germline V gene, CDR1 is GTSNPN and CDR2 is SVGIG (reference sequence). The CDR3 DNA is TGTGCCTGGAGTGTACAACGGGGATACGAGCAGTACTTC. This gives the protein CAWSVQRGYEQYF.

The rearrangement links TRBV5-6 to TRBJ2-5; perhaps TRBD1 as D (5 bases). Germline V gene data show CDR1 as SGHDT and CDR2 as YYEEEE. CDR3 length: 14 amino acids. The V end was cut by 4 bases, the J end by 3 bases, with 13 bases between. The CDR3 spells CASSPGWGKETQYF. DNA for the CDR3: TGTGCCAGCAGCCCAGGGTGGGGAAAAGAGACCCAGTACTTC.

This sequence joins TRBV28 and TRBJ1-5, with a tentative D call TRBD1 (6 bases). CDR1 is MDHEN, CDR2 SYDVKM, per germline. V lost 5 bases and J lost 2, with 16 bases in between. The CDR3 consists of 16 residues. CDR3 nucleotides: TGTGCCAGCAGTGACCAGGGGCGGGGTCGCAATCAGCCCCAGCATTTT. Translated, it gives CASSDQGRGRNQPQHF.

This chain links TRBV30 with TRBJ2-5, with 12 nucleotides matching TRBD2. Germline V gives CDR1 GTSNPN, CDR2 SVGIG (reference sequence). V gave up 1 base and J gave up 4 bases; unmatched junction bases: 7. The CDR3 totals 16 residues. The CDR3 spells CAWSDTGLAGLETQYF. The CDR3 bases are TGTGCCTGGAGTGATACCGGACTAGCGGGACTAGAGACCCAGTACTTC.

The chain couples TRBV29-1 to TRBJ1-2, with 8 bases identical to TRBD1. Germline V lookup: CDR1 SQVTM, CDR2 ANQGSEA. This CDR3 has 12 residues. V dropped 5 bases and J dropped 2; count of bases not matched to a gene: 1. CDR3 in DNA: TGCAGCGTTCGACAGGGGAACTATGGCTACACCTTC. Translating gives CSVRQGNYGYTF.

The chain uses TRBV19 and TRBJ1-3; D not certain. The germline V and J ends were trimmed by 7 bases and 4 bases, with 8 bases remaining between them. The germline CDR1 and CDR2 sequences are LNHDA and SQIVND (reference sequence). The CDR3 loop spans 12 amino acids. The CDR3 protein is CASIGKGNTIYF. The CDR3 region has the DNA TGTGCCAGTATCGGAAAAGGAAACACCATATATTTT.

The chain combines TRBV9 with TRBJ1-5; D is undetermined. The germline V gene has CDR1 SGDLS and CDR2 YYNGEE. CDR3 length equals 14 residues. Trimming cost V 3 bases and J 7 bases, with 14 bases left between them. The CDR3 reads CASSGLRVGQPQHF. The CDR3 DNA reads TGTGCCAGCAGCGGTCTGAGGGTGGGCCAGCCCCAGCATTTT.

The rearrangement links TRBV7-9 to TRBJ2-7; possibly TRBD1 for D (5 bases). V lost 1 base and J lost 2, with 9 bases in between. The CDR3 is 14 amino acids. The germline CDR1 and CDR2 sequences are SEHNR and FQNEAQ (reference sequence). CDR3 loop: CASSLEARAYEQYF. The CDR3, as DNA: TGTGCCAGCAGCTTAGAAGCCAGGGCCTACGAGCAGTACTTC.

In its sample, this clone was seen once. The chain employs TRBV7-8 and TRBJ2-7, with D perhaps given as TRBD1 or TRBD2 (7 bases each). CDR3 length: 14 residues. V lost 5 bases, J lost 2 bases, and 13 bases lay in between. Germline V gene data show CDR1 as SGHVS and CDR2 as FQNEAQ. The CDR3 reads CASSPRGGTYEQYF. The CDR3 region has the DNA TGTGCCAGCAGCCCCAGGGGGGGGACCTACGAGCAGTACTTC.

The rearrangement joins TRBV9 to TRBJ2-1, with D perhaps TRBD2 (6 bases). The CDR3 totals 15 residues. V gave up 0 bases and J gave up 0 bases, with 7 bases separating them. Germline CDR1 SGDLS, CDR2 YYNGEE. The DNA of the CDR3 is TGTGCCAGCAGCGTAGGGACTAACTCCTACAATGAGCAGTTCTTC. Translation gives CASSVGTNSYNEQFF.

This sequence joins TRBV28 and TRBJ1-2; 7 bases line up with TRBD1. Germline V CDR1 and CDR2: MDHEN, SYDVKM. The CDR3 is 12 amino acids. J was trimmed by 7 bases and V by 8 bases; bases with no gene match: 7. CDR3 in DNA: TGTGCCAGCGCCCAGGGACAGCGTGGCTACACCTTC. It yields the protein CASAQGQRGYTF.

This clone appeared once. For the CDR3, the DNA is TGTGCCAGTAGTGCAACCGGGACAGGGAACTACGAGCAGTACTTC. This gives the protein CASSATGTGNYEQYF. The rearrangement uses TRBV19 and TRBJ2-7; 9 bases line up with TRBD1. CDR1 is LNHDA, CDR2 SQIVND, per germline (reference sequence). The CDR3 consists of 15 residues. V trimming: 5 bases; J trimming: 3 bases; junction bases outside the gene matches: 8. The entire variable domain, with the rest obtained from reference TRBV19 and TRBJ2-7, is as follows: DGGITQSPKYLFRKEGQNVTLSCEQNLNHDAMYWYRQDPGQGLRLIYYSQIVNDFQKGDIAEGYSVSREKKESFPLTVTSAQKNPTAFYLCASSATGTGNYEQYFGPGTRLTVT.

This sequence joins TRBV9 and TRBJ2-7; the match to TRBD1 covers 7 bases. This CDR3 has 14 amino acids. The V and J ends lost 0 bases and 3 bases, in that order; junction bases with no gene match: 3. From germline, CDR1 is SGDLS and CDR2 YYNGEE. The CDR3 reads CASSVGTGYYEQYF. DNA for the CDR3: TGTGCCAGCAGCGTAGGGACAGGTTACTACGAGCAGTACTTC.

This rearrangement joins TRBV28 to TRBJ1-2; 8 bases line up with TRBD1. The CDR3 contains 13 residues. The germline CDR1 and CDR2 sequences are MDHEN and SYDVKM. Losses at the gene ends were 6 bases for V and 3 bases for J; bases not matched to a gene: 3. CDR3 region: CASRQTGDYGYTF. The DNA for the CDR3 is TGTGCCAGCAGGCAGACAGGGGACTATGGCTACACCTTC.

The J gene is TRBJ2-4, the V gene TRBV30, with D possibly matching TRBD2 (6 bases). The CDR3 runs to 15 residues. Germline CDR1 is GTSNPN and CDR2 is SVGIG (reference sequence). V was trimmed by 5 bases and J by 0 bases, leaving 14 bases between them. The CDR3, as DNA: TGTGCCTGGGGGGCGGGGTCGGTAGCCAAAAACATTCAGTACTTC. Translation gives CAWGAGSVAKNIQYF.

This rearrangement joins TRBV7-9 to TRBJ1-1; D ambiguous. The germline V gene has CDR1 SEHNR and CDR2 FQNEAQ (reference sequence). The CDR3 has 13 residues. V lost 4 bases and J lost 7, with 13 bases in between. As DNA, the CDR3 is TGTGCCAGCAGCTCGGTTCGACGGATTGAAGCTTTCTTT. Its translation: CASSSVRRIEAFF.

The chain uses TRBV5-5 and TRBJ1-3, with D maybe TRBD1 (5 bases). Germline lookup yields CDR1 SGHKS and CDR2 YYEKEE (reference sequence). CDR3 length: 17 amino acids. Trimming stripped 2 bases from V and 0 bases from J, with 15 bases between. The CDR3 spells CASSFLARASSGNTIYF. In DNA form, the CDR3 reads TGTGCCAGCAGCTTCCTGGCCAGGGCAAGCTCTGGAAACACCATATATTTT. Drawing the rest from reference TRBV5-5 and TRBJ1-3, the complete variable domain is DAGVTQSPTHLIKTRGQQVTLRCSPISGHKSVSWYQQVLGQGPQFIFQYYEKEERGRGNFPDRFSARQFPNYSSELNVNALLLGDSALYLCASSFLARASSGNTIYFGEGSWLTVV.

The J gene is TRBJ2-7, the V gene TRBV7-2; D uncertain. Deletions cut 0 bases from V and 5 bases from J, with 8 bases between. This CDR3 contains 13 residues. Germline lookup yields CDR1 SGHTA and CDR2 FQGNSA. DNA of the CDR3: TGTGCCAGCAGCTTAGCCTTTCTGAACGAGCAGTACTTC. The encoded protein is CASSLAFLNEQYF.

The chain links TRBV27 to TRBJ2-2; weak D call: TRBD1 (5 bases). CDR1 is MNHEY and CDR2 is SMNVEV in the germline V gene (reference sequence). V gave up 5 bases and J gave up 5 bases, with 6 bases separating them. The CDR3 loop spans 12 amino acids. DNA for the CDR3: TGTGCCAGCAGTAGGGGAACCGGGGAGCTGTTTTTT. The encoded protein is CASSRGTGELFF.

Regarding this clone: The junction differs from germline at one of its ends, possibly a read error. This sequence joins TRBV19 and TRBJ2-5; TRBD2 matches at 7 bases. This CDR3 comprises 15 residues. Per germline, CDR1 LNHDA and CDR2 SQIVND (reference sequence). The CDR3 DNA is TGTGCCAGTAGAATAGGAGGGACTATCCAAGAGACCCAGTACTTC. This encodes CASRIGGTIQETQYF.

This clone has more than one count but fewer than ten. For the CDR3, the DNA is TGTGCCATCGGACGTAGACAGCCCCAGCATTTT. This translates into CAIGRRQPQHF. This chain connects TRBV10-3 to TRBJ1-5; no definite D call. The germline V and J ends were trimmed by 8 bases and 7 bases, with 9 bases remaining between them. In germline, CDR1 is ENHRY, CDR2 SYGVKD. CDR3 size: 11 residues.

The chain couples TRBV11-2 to TRBJ2-7, with 9 bases matching TRBD1. The CDR3 totals 15 residues. Germline values: CDR1 SGHAT, CDR2 FQNNGV. V was pared by 1 base and J by 5 bases, with 6 bases of the junction left unmatched. This CDR3 reads CASSLGRTGVNEQYF. The CDR3 region has the DNA TGTGCCAGCAGCTTAGGGAGGACAGGGGTAAACGAGCAGTACTTC.

In its sample, this clone was seen once. This chain links TRBV30 with TRBJ1-2, with D hard to call. Trimming removed 3 bases at V and 1 base at J, with 9 bases between. Germline CDR1 reads GTSNPN; CDR2 reads SVGIG (reference sequence). The CDR3 has 13 residues. DNA for the CDR3: TGTGCCTGGAGCCGCGGGGTTAACTATGGCTACACCTTC. Its protein product is CAWSRGVNYGYTF.

On this clone itself: Other DNA sequences of this sample code for an identical CDR3. This chain joins TRBV7-9 and TRBJ1-2; perhaps TRBD1 as D (5 bases). Germline values: CDR1 SEHNR, CDR2 FQNEAQ (reference sequence). The CDR3 runs to 14 residues. The V end was cut by 5 bases, the J end by 2 bases, with 12 bases between. DNA of the CDR3: TGTGCCAGCAGCAACAGTAGGGGAAACTATGGCTACACCTTC. The encoded protein is CASSNSRGNYGYTF.

The gene calls are TRBV10-3 and TRBJ1-1; 7 bases match TRBD1. CDR1 is ENHRY and CDR2 is SYGVKD in the germline V gene. V trimming: 8 bases; J trimming: 7 bases; junction bases outside the gene matches: 19. This CDR3 contains 16 residues. CDR3 amino acids: CAIQRTGPEEGGEAFF. CDR3 nucleotide sequence: TGTGCCATCCAAAGGACAGGACCGGAGGAAGGTGGTGAAGCTTTCTTT.

This chain connects TRBV18 to TRBJ2-1, with 15 bases identical to TRBD2. V lost 6 bases, J lost 9 bases, and 6 bases stayed unmatched. Germline V gene sequence: CDR1 KGHSH, CDR2 LQKENI. The CDR3 is 15 amino acids. The CDR3 loop reads CASSRTSGRESEQFF. The CDR3 DNA is TGTGCCAGCTCTAGGACTAGCGGGAGGGAGAGTGAGCAGTTCTTC.

V and J are TRBV5-6 and TRBJ2-2; 10 bases fit TRBD2. J was trimmed by 3 bases and V by 1 base; bases with no gene match: 12. There are 19 residues in the CDR3. In germline, CDR1 is SGHDT, CDR2 YYEEEE. In DNA, the CDR3 is TGTGCCAGCAGCTTGCCCAGCGGGAGGGCGGGGGGTTACACCGGGGAGCTGTTTTTT. Translated: CASSLPSGRAGGYTGELFF.

This chain joins TRBV28 and TRBJ1-1, with TRBD1 matching 8 bases. This CDR3 has 15 amino acids. V was clipped by 7 bases and J by 3 bases; unmatched bases: 10. The V gene's germline CDR1 is MDHEN and CDR2 SYDVKM. The CDR3, as DNA: TGTGCCAGCACCGTGACAGGGGAACTTCACACTGAAGCTTTCTTT. Translated: CASTVTGELHTEAFF.

This chain connects TRBV28 to TRBJ2-5; D is unresolved. Germline V CDR1 and CDR2: MDHEN, SYDVKM. V lost 4 bases and J 5 bases, leaving 11 bases between the germline ends. The CDR3 spans 13 residues. CDR3 coding DNA: TGTGCCAGCAGTTACCCCTCCTCGGAGACCCAGTACTTC. It yields the protein CASSYPSSETQYF.

By its share, this clone is medium-sized. The chain has TRBV18 and TRBJ2-2, with 14 bases lining up with TRBD2. The CDR3 totals 16 residues. The trim removed 8 bases at V and 2 bases at J, leaving 4 bases unmatched. Germline values: CDR1 KGHSH, CDR2 LQKENI. CDR3 nucleotides: TGTGCCAGCCGGACTAGCGGGAGGACCAACACCGGGGAGCTGTTTTTT. It encodes CASRTSGRTNTGELFF.